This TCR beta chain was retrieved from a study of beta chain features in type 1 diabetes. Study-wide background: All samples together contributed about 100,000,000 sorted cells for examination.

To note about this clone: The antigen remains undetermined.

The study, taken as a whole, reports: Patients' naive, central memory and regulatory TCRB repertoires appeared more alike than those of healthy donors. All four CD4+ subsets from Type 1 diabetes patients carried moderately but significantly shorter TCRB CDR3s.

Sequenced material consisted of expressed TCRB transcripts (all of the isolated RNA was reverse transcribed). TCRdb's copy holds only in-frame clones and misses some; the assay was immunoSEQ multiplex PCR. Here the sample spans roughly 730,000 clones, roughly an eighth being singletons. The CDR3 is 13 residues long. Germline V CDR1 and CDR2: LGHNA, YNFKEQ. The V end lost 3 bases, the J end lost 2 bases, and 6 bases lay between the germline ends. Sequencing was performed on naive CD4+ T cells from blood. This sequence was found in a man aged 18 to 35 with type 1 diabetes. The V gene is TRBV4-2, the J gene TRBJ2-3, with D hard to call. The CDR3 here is CASSHPTTDTQYF. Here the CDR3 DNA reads TGTGCCAGCAGCCACCCAACCACAGATACGCAGTATTTT.